This T cell receptor (beta chain) was recorded in a study of shared clonotypes between healthy human individuals. Study-wide findings and caveats: Sequencing depth was a factor that was expected to affect clonotype sharing among donors. Rarefaction exposed incomplete sorted-subset sequencing despite large depth.

Measured with immunoSEQ multiplex PCR; TCRdb has only the in-frame clones, and not every one. This table has 980,000 or so clones, approximately 76% appearing once. With regard to this clone: Its matching antigen is unknown.

Donors comprised only Caucasian adults living in Nashville, Tennessee. Material: memory CD4+ T cells sorted from blood. Subset described: CD45RA-negative fraction. The receptor was isolated from a young man in good health.

Written as DNA, the CDR3 is TGTGCCAGCAGCTTAACAAGCTCACGCACAGATACGCAGTATTTT. Its translation: CASSLTSSRTDTQYF. The rearrangement links TRBV7-2 to TRBJ2-3, with D unresolved. The CDR3 runs to 15 residues. Deletions cut 2 bases from V and 1 base from J, with 10 bases between. From germline, CDR1 is SGHTA and CDR2 FQGNSA.